This TCR beta chain was sequenced during a study of regulatory T cells in long-lasting Graves disease (dated by TCRdb to 2020 to 2023). Regarding the study in general: In the newly diagnosed Graves' disease group, patients had been taking antithyroid drugs for less than 3 months. A total of around 35 samples were covered by TCR sequencing, comprising approximately 13 persistent and approximately 20 newly diagnosed Graves' disease patients. This study used TCR sequencing and RNA sequencing of peripheral blood to compare persistent Graves' disease patients against newly diagnosed Graves' disease patients. The study was conducted in China and was registered as a clinical trial.

The CDR3 numbers 13 residues from cysteine through phenylalanine. Solely the CDR3 DNA is kept, with 39 bases framed from the first base. Germline trimming amounts to 7 bases on V and 0 bases on J, with 3 as the count of junction bases outside the gene matches. Per the germline V gene, SQVTM is the CDR1 and ANQGSEA is the CDR2. Library construction relied on multiplex PCR. Sequenced using an Illumina HiSeq 4000. iRepertoire HTBI primers and Arm-PCR amplification of CDR3 regions were used to construct TCR beta libraries. Before sequencing, the PCR products went through gel purification. The authors' analysis ran thus. Gene usage analysis of CDR3 amino acid clonotypes used the 60 to 75 TRBV and 14 to 15 TRBJ segments found across samples. Filtered high-quality paired reads were merged into contigs using COPE and FqMerger. BLAST was used to align contigs to IMGT TRBV, TRBD and TRBJ reference genes, and CDR3 was defined according to IMGT. Clonotypes above 0.1% frequency were classified as highly expanded clones. Shannon entropy was used to measure repertoire diversity, and the Gini coefficient was used to measure V-J evenness. A clonotype found in more than one individual was treated as public. The public reads were reprocessed in TCRdb via fastp at Q25 and MiXCR, keeping in-frame beta chains. Rows merge per CDR3 protein into single entries with the most common DNA and genes. The authors' filters were not applied to this entry. This sample holds under 250,000 distinct CDR3 sequences; 20% were observed only once. The ten largest account for about 15% of the sample.

Results and caveats for the whole study, not just this receptor: Peripheral blood alone was examined, since thyroid tissue, which constituted the primary lesion, could not be accessed. The authors acknowledged the small sample size as a limitation that may reduce accuracy. Persistent disease showed preferential use of TRBV28, TRBJ1-2 and TRBJ2-5, whereas newly diagnosed disease favored TRBV20-1 and TRBJ2-1. Patients with persistent disease shared more public clonotypes (around 3,000) than newly diagnosed patients did (966). Sequencing and analysis were restricted to the TCR beta chain. Compared with newly diagnosed patients, persistent Graves' disease patients had lower TCR Shannon entropy and fewer highly expanded clones, which suggests clonal expansion.

The time point label, as the study defines it: newly diagnosed GD, antithyroid drugs for less than 3 months. RNA was extracted from PBMCs in TRIzol for both TCR sequencing and RNA sequencing. The diagnosis of Graves' disease was made according to American Thyroid Association guidelines. Recruitment of patients was carried out at an endocrinology department in Xi'an, China. Each patient gave about 9.1 milliliters of peripheral blood, collected in an EDTA anticoagulant tube. Ficoll Paque Plus density gradient separation was used to isolate PBMCs, and no further T cell sorting was done. An Agilent 2100 Bioanalyzer and agarose gel were used to check RNA quality, while a NanoDrop 2000 measured RNA concentration. This clonotype occurred many times. Its cognate antigen has yet to be identified. No qualities accompany the bases; no much larger clone lies one base away.

The chain links TRBV29-1 with TRBJ1-1; 9 bases in between match TRBD1. The sample here was peripheral blood mononuclear cells (PBMCs), taken at new diagnosis, from a patient treated with antithyroid drugs. The TCR sequence derives from a female donor with Graves disease. The nucleotide sequence is TGCAGCGCTAACAGGGGGCTGAACACTGAAGCTTTCTTT. Its protein product is CSANRGLNTEAFF.